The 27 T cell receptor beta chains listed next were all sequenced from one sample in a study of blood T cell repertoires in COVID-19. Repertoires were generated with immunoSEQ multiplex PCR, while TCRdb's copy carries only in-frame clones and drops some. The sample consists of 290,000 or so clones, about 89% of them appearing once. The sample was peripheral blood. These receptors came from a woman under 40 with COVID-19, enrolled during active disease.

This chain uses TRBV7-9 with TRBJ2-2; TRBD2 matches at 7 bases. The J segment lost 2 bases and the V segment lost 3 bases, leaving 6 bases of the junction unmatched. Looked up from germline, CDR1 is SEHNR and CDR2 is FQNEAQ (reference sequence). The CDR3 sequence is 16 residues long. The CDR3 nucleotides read TGTGCCAGCAGCTTCTCTAGCGGAATCAACACCGGGGAGCTGTTTTTT. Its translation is CASSFSSGINTGELFF.

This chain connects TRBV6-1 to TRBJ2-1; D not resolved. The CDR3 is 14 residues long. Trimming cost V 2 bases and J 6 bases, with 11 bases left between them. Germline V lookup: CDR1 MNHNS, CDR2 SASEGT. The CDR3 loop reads CASSESHLGNEQFF. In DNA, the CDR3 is TGTGCCAGCAGTGAATCACATCTAGGCAATGAGCAGTTCTTC.

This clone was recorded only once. This CDR3 is CATSERTSDTQYF. The CDR3 nucleotides are TGTGCCACCAGTGAAAGGACATCAGATACGCAGTATTTT. The chain employs TRBV24-1 and TRBJ2-3; D possibly corresponds to TRBD1 (5 bases). V lost 4 bases, J lost 4 bases, and 8 bases lay in between. Per the germline V gene, CDR1 is KGHDR and CDR2 is SFDVKD. The CDR3 covers 13 residues.

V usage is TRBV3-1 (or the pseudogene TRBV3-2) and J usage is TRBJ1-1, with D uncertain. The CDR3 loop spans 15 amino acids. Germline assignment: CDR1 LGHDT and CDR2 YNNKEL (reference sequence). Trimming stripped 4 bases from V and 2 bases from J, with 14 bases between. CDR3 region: CASSPRPQVNTEAFF. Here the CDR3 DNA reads TGTGCCAGCAGCCCCCGGCCTCAGGTAAACACTGAAGCTTTCTTT.

CDR3: CSVEGTKGTEAFF. CDR3 in DNA: TGCAGCGTTGAGGGGACAAAGGGGACTGAAGCTTTCTTT. The gene calls are TRBV29-1 and TRBJ1-1; weak D call: TRBD1 (6 bases). The length of the CDR3 is 13 residues. V shed 3 bases and J shed 5 bases, with 13 bases lying between them. Germline V CDR1 and CDR2: SQVTM, ANQGSEA.

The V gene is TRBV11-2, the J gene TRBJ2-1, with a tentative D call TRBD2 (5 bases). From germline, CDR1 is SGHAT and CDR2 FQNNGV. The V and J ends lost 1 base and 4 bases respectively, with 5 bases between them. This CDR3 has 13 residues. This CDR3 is CASSLAGYNEQFF. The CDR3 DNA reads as TGTGCCAGCAGCTTAGCGGGGTACAATGAGCAGTTCTTC.

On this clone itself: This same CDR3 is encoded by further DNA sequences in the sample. CDR3 region: CASSETSGAYEQYF. The CDR3 nucleotides are TGTGCCAGCAGTGAAACTAGCGGGGCCTACGAGCAGTACTTC. The chain joins TRBV6-1 to TRBJ2-7; the match to TRBD2 covers 10 bases. The length of the CDR3 is 14 residues. Losses at the gene ends were 2 bases for V and 2 bases for J; bases not matched to a gene: 0. Germline V gene data show CDR1 as MNHNS and CDR2 as SASEGT.

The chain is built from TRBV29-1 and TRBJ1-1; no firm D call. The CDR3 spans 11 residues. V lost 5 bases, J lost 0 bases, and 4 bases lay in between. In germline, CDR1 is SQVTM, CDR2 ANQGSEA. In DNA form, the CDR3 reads TGCAGCGTTTCTCTGAACACTGAAGCTTTCTTT. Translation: CSVSLNTEAFF.

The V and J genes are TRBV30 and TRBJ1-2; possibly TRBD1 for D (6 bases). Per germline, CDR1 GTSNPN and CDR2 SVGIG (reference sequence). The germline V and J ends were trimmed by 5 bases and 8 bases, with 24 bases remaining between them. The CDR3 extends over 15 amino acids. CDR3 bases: TGTGCCTGGGCAGAAGCAGGGGTGACGGTGAGAGGCTACACCTTC. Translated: CAWAEAGVTVRGYTF.

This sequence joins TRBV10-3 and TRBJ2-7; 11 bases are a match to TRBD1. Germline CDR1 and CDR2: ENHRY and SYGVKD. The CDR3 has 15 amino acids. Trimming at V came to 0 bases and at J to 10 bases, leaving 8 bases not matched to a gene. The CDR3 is CAISESPGQGAFQYF. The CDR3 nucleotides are TGTGCCATCAGTGAGTCTCCCGGACAGGGGGCCTTTCAGTACTTC.

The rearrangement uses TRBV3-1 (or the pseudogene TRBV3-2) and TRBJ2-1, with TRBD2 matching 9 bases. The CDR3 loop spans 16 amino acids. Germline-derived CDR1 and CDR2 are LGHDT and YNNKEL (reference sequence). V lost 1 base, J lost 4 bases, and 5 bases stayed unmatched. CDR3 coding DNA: TGTGCCAGCAGCCAAGTCGCGACTAGCGGTTACAATGAGCAGTTCTTC. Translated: CASSQVATSGYNEQFF.

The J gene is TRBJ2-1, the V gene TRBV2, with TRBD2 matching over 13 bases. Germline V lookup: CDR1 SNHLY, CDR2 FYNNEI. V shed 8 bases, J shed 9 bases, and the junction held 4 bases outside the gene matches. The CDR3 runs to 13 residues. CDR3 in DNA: TGTGCCAGCGGACTAGCGGGAGTCGGTGAGCAGTTCTTC. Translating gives CASGLAGVGEQFF.

CDR3 residues: CASDWGLAGGPVTDTQYF. DNA for the CDR3: TGTGCCAGCGATTGGGGACTAGCGGGAGGGCCGGTGACAGATACGCAGTATTTT. The J gene is TRBJ2-3, the V gene TRBV2, with 16 bases aligning to TRBD2. V shed 8 bases, J shed 3 bases, and the junction held 11 bases outside the gene matches. Germline V CDR1 and CDR2: SNHLY, FYNNEI. The CDR3 runs 18 residues.

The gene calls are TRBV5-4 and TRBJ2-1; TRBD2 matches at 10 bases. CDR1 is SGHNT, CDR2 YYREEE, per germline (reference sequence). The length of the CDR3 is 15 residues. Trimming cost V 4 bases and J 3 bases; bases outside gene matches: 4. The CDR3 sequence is CASSHSGGGYNEQFF. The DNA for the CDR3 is TGTGCCAGCAGCCACAGCGGGGGGGGCTACAATGAGCAGTTCTTC.

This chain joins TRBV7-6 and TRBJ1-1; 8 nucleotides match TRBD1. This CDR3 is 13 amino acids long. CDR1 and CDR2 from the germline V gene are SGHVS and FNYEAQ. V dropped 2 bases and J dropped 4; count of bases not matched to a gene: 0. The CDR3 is CASSLQGATEAFF. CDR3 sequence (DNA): TGTGCCAGCAGCTTACAGGGGGCCACTGAAGCTTTCTTT.

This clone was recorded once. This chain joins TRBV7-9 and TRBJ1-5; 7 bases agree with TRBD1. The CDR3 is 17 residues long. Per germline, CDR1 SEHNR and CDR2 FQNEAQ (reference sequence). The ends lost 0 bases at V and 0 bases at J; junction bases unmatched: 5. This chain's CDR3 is CASSLALGTDSNQPQHF. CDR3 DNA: TGTGCCAGCAGCTTAGCGCTGGGGACAGATAGCAATCAGCCCCAGCATTTT.

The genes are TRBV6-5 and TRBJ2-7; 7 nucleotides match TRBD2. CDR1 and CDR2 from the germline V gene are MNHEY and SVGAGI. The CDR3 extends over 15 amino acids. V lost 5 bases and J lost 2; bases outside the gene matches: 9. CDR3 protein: CASSLEREGPYEQYF. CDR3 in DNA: TGTGCCAGCAGTCTCGAAAGGGAGGGTCCCTACGAGCAGTACTTC.

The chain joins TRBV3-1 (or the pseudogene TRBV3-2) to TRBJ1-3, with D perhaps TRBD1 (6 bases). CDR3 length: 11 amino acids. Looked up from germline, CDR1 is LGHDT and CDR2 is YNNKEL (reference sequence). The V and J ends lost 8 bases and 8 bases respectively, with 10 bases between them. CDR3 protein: CASEGVDTIYF. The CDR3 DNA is TGTGCCAGCGAGGGGGTTGACACCATATATTTT.

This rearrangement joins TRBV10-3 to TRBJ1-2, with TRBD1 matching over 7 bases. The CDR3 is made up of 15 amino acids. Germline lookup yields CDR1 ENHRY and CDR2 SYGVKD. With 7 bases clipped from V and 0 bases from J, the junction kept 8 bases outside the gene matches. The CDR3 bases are TGTGCCATCACCAACACAGGGGCCTCTAACTATGGCTACACCTTC. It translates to CAITNTGASNYGYTF.

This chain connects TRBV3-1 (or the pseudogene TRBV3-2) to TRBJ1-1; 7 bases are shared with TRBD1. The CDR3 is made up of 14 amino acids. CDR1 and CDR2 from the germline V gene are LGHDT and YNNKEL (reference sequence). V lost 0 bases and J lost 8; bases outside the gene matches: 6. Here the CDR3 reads CASSQEDRAEEAFF. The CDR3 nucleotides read TGTGCCAGCAGCCAAGAAGACAGGGCGGAGGAAGCTTTCTTT.

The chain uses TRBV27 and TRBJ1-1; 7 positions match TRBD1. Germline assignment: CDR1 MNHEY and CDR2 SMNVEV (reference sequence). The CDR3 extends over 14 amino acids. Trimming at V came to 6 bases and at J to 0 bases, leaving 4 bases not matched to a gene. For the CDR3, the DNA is TGTGCCAGCAGGGCAGGGGGGTTGAACACTGAAGCTTTCTTT. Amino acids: CASRAGGLNTEAFF.

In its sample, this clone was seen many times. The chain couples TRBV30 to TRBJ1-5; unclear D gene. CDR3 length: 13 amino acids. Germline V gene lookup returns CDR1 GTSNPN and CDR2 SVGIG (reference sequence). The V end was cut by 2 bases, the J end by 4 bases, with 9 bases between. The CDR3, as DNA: TGTGCCTGGAGTCTTACTTTAAATCAGCCCCAGCATTTT. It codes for CAWSLTLNQPQHF.

CDR3 bases: TGCAGCGTTACAATGGACACTGAAGCTTTCTTT. Protein sequence: CSVTMDTEAFF. V gene TRBV29-1 combines with J gene TRBJ1-1; no definite D call. Germline CDR1 is SQVTM and CDR2 is ANQGSEA. This CDR3 has 11 residues. Trimming shortened V by 5 bases and J by 3 bases, and 7 bases separated the two germline ends.

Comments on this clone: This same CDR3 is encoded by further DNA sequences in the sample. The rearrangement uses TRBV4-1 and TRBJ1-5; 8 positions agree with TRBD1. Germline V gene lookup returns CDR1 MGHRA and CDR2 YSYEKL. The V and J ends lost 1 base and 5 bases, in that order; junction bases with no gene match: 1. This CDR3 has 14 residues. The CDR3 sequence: CASSQGQGHQPQHF. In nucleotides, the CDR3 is TGCGCCAGCAGCCAAGGACAGGGGCATCAGCCCCAGCATTTT.

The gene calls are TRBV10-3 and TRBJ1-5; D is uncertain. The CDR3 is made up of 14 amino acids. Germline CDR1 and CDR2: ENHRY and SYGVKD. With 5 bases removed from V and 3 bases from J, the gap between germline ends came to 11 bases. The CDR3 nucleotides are TGTGCCATCAGTCCCAAACTAGACAATCAGCCCCAGCATTTT. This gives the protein CAISPKLDNQPQHF.

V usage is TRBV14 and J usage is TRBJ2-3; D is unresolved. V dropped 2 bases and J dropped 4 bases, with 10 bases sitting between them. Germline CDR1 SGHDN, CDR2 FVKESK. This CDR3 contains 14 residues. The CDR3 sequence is CASSQSVGADTQYF. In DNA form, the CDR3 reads TGTGCCAGCAGCCAATCTGTCGGAGCAGATACGCAGTATTTT.

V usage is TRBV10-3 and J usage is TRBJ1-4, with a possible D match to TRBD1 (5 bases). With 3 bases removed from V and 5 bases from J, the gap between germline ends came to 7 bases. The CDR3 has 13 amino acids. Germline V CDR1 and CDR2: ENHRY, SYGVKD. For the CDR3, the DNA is TGTGCCATCAGTGACAGGGTAAATGAAAAACTGTTTTTT. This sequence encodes CAISDRVNEKLFF.